This is a list of T cell receptor beta chains from one sample in a study of blood T cell repertoires in COVID-19. Using immunoSEQ multiplex PCR, the repertoire was profiled, and TCRdb retains in-frame clones only, with some absent. The table shows roughly 700,000 clones, with about 90% occurring only once. The source material was peripheral blood. The receptors stem from a woman younger than 30 with acute or convalescent COVID-19. The CDR3 runs from the conserved cysteine through the conserved F or W. Fields, in order: D gene, J gene, V gene, clone size, CDR3 DNA, CDR3 protein. D genes are given only for firm matches. Part of the rows lack a size; the others show once, few, many or a class for expanded clones.

TRBD1 | TRBJ2-1 | TRBV9 | few | TGTGCCAGCAGCGCACAGGGGGCGCGAGGTGAGCAGTTCTTC | CASSAQGARGEQFF
NA | TRBJ1-2 | TRBV6-1 | NA | TGTGCCAGCAGTGAAGCTCGGAGGGCTAACGGCTACACCTTC | CASSEARRANGYTF
NA | TRBJ1-4 | TRBV19 | NA | TGTGCCAGTAGTATGAGGGCGGGGAGGACTTGGGAAAAACTGTTTTTT | CASSMRAGRTWEKLFF
TRBD2 | TRBJ2-3 | TRBV6-4 | NA | TGTGCCAGCGGGAGCGGGGGTGACACAGATACGCAGTATTTT | CASGSGGDTDTQYF
TRBD1 | TRBJ1-5 | TRBV30 | NA | TGTGCCTGGGGAGGACAGGGCAATCAGCCCCAGCATTTT | CAWGGQGNQPQHF
TRBD2 | TRBJ2-3 | TRBV7-2 | NA | TGTGCCAGCAGCTTAGAAGCGGGGGCGTGGGATACGCAGTATTTT | CASSLEAGAWDTQYF
NA | TRBJ1-6 | TRBV5-1 | few | TGCGCCAGCAGCGGGGGCCCCTGGTCACCCCTCCACTTT | CASSGGPWSPLHF
NA | TRBJ1-1 | TRBV30 | NA | TGTGCCTGGAGGGGGGGGTTCACTGAAGCTTTCTTT | CAWRGGFTEAFF
TRBD1 | TRBJ1-2 | TRBV19 | NA | TGTGCCAGTACCGCCGACAGGGGGTACGGGTTTAACTATGGCTACACCTTC | CASTADRGYGFNYGYTF
TRBD2 | TRBJ2-1 | TRBV7-2 | NA | TGTGCCAGCAGCACCTGGGGGGGAACATACTACAATGAGCAGTTCTTC | CASSTWGGTYYNEQFF
TRBD1 | TRBJ1-2 | TRBV3-1/TRBV3-2 | NA | TGTGCCAGCAGCCCAAGAGCCTCCTCCTATCGGGGACAGGGAGAGCGCTACACCTTC | CASSPRASSYRGQGERYTF
TRBD2 | TRBJ2-1 | TRBV7-8 | NA | TGTGCCAGCAGCTTACAGGGTATTGGAGCGGGGGGAAGGAATGAGCAGTTCTTC | CASSLQGIGAGGRNEQFF
NA | TRBJ2-3 | TRBV9 | NA | TGTGCCAGCAGCCCCCGGGTGCCAGATACGCAGTATTTT | CASSPRVPDTQYF
TRBD1 | TRBJ1-2 | TRBV9 | NA | TGTGCCAGCAGCCCCCAAGGGACAGGGAGGGGGGGCTACACCTTC | CASSPQGTGRGGYTF
TRBD1 | TRBJ1-4 | TRBV28 | few | TGTGCCAGTACGACCCCCGGGACAGGGGTAGAAAAACTGTTTTTT | CASTTPGTGVEKLFF
TRBD1 | TRBJ2-5 | TRBV7-9 | NA | TGTGCCAGCAGCTTAGAGGGGCGACAGGGGGCGCAGACCCAGTACTTC | CASSLEGRQGAQTQYF
TRBD2 | TRBJ2-7 | TRBV5-6 | NA | TGTGCCAGCAGCTCTAGCGGGAGGTGGGACGAGCAGCACTTC | CASSSSGRWDEQHF
TRBD2 | TRBJ2-3 | TRBV11-2 | NA | TGTGCCAGCAGCTTAGAACTAGCGGGGGGGAGCACAGATACGCAGTATTTT | CASSLELAGGSTDTQYF
TRBD1 | TRBJ2-7 | TRBV29-1 | once | TGCAGCGTTCTCAGGGGGCCCTACGAGCAGTACTTC | CSVLRGPYEQYF
NA | TRBJ2-3 | TRBV15 | once | TGTGCCACCCCCCGGGGGGCCGACACAGATACGCAGTATTTT | CATPRGADTDTQYF
NA | TRBJ1-2 | TRBV5-1 | NA | TGCGCCAGCAGCGGACTAGGACAGCAATATGGCTACACCTTC | CASSGLGQQYGYTF
TRBD2 | TRBJ2-1 | TRBV7-2 | NA | TGTGCCAGCAGCTTACTAGCGGGGGGGACCAATGAGCAGTTCTTC | CASSLLAGGTNEQFF
TRBD1 | TRBJ1-1 | TRBV5-1 | NA | TGCGCCAGCAGCATGGACAGGGAGAACACTGAAGCTTTCTTT | CASSMDRENTEAFF
NA | TRBJ1-1 | TRBV29-1 | NA | TGCAGCGTTGGGGACACCGGAGGGAACACTGAAGCTTTCTTT | CSVGDTGGNTEAFF
NA | TRBJ1-2 | TRBV12-3/TRBV12-4 | NA | TGTGCCAGCAGTTTAGTGTCATTGAGGGGCTACACCTTC | CASSLVSLRGYTF
TRBD1 | TRBJ1-5 | TRBV27 | NA | TGTGCCAGCAGTAAACAGGGGTGGTATAGCAATCAGCCCCAGCATTTT | CASSKQGWYSNQPQHF
NA | TRBJ1-5 | TRBV7-9 | NA | TGTGCCAGCAGCTTAGGAGGGGGGGAGTTTGGCAATCAGCCCCAGCATTTT | CASSLGGGEFGNQPQHF
NA | TRBJ2-7 | TRBV7-9 | NA | TGTGCAGAATCGGACAGCGCGCGATCCTGGGGCGAGCAGTACTTC | CAESDSARSWGEQYF
NA | TRBJ1-1 | TRBV3-1/TRBV3-2 | NA | TGTGCCAGCAGCCAAGGTATAGGGGGATTCGCTGAAGCTTTCTTT | CASSQGIGGFAEAFF
TRBD1 | TRBJ1-3 | TRBV5-1 | once | TGCGCCAGAAACCGGTCGGACAGGGCGTTTTCTGGAAACACCATATATTTT | CARNRSDRAFSGNTIYF
NA | TRBJ1-1 | TRBV3-1/TRBV3-2 | many | TGTGCCATCGCGGGGGAGACTGAAGCTTTCTTT | CAIAGETEAFF
TRBD2 | TRBJ2-3 | TRBV13 | NA | TGTGCCAGCAGCCCCCTAGCGGGGGCCAGCACAGATACGCAGTATTTT | CASSPLAGASTDTQYF
NA | TRBJ2-3 | TRBV6-4 | NA | TGTGCCAGCAGTCGGCAGGGAGGTTCAGATACGCAGTATTTT | CASSRQGGSDTQYF
NA | TRBJ2-1 | TRBV12-3/TRBV12-4 | NA | TGTGCCAGTAGTCTGACTTGGGAGCAGTTCTTC | CASSLTWEQFF
NA | TRBJ1-1 | TRBV6-1 | NA | TGTGCCAGCAGTGAAACACGGAACACTGAAGCTTTCTTT | CASSETRNTEAFF
TRBD1 | TRBJ1-3 | TRBV14 | NA | TGTGCCAGCAGCCAGGACAGGGGTTGGGGAAACACCATATATTTT | CASSQDRGWGNTIYF
NA | TRBJ1-2 | TRBV6-5 | NA | TGTGCCAGCACTTCGCAGGTTCATTTCACAGGCTACACCTTC | CASTSQVHFTGYTF
NA | TRBJ1-2 | TRBV10-3 | NA | TGTGCCATCAGTGAGTCGAGGGGGATTGACTATGGCTACACCTTC | CAISESRGIDYGYTF
TRBD1 | TRBJ1-2 | TRBV29-1 | NA | TGCAGCGTGACGGACAGGGAGAACTATGGCTACACCTTC | CSVTDRENYGYTF